The clone carrying this TCR beta chain was recorded at least ten times. What it recognizes is unknown. TCRdb re-called the PCR reads with MiXCR, one entry per CDR3 protein. The profile shows under 650,000 distinct CDR3 sequences, roughly 21% of them singletons. The sample is drawn from a study of molecular identifiers for immune sequencing clone quantification. Findings of the study overall: It was shown that clones above 20 RNA copies held over 98% of effector molecules, but under 1% in naive cells.

V was clipped by 0 bases and J by 1 base, with 7 bases between them. Germline assignment: CDR1 LGHNA and CDR2 YSLEER. This CDR3 has 15 amino acids. The sequence derives from a human donor in good health. Some libraries in this study had Jurkat cell RNA spiked in. Specimen: naive CD8+ T cells from blood, with Jurkat cell RNA spiked in. Subset described: FACS-sorted CD8+CD4-CCR7+CD45RA+ naive T cells. The rearrangement uses TRBV4-3 and TRBJ1-3; no reliable D call. The CDR3 DNA sequence: TGCGCCAGCAGCCAAGATATGGGGTCTGGAAACACCATATATTTT. Protein sequence: CASSQDMGSGNTIYF.